This T cell receptor (beta chain) was documented in a study of blood T cell repertoires in COVID-19. The table came from immunoSEQ multiplex PCR; TCRdb's copy has only in-frame clones and leaves some out. The sample carries about 110,000 clones, roughly 79% recorded once. The CDR3 is made up of 13 amino acids. The germline V and J ends were trimmed by 3 bases and 8 bases, with 15 bases remaining between them. From germline, CDR1 is SQVTM and CDR2 ANQGSEA. The sample comprised peripheral blood. This sequence joins TRBV29-1 and TRBJ2-3, with D possibly matching TRBD1 (6 bases). This clonotype originated in a woman aged 70-85 years with acute or convalescent COVID-19. The CDR3 nucleotides are TGCAGCGTTGAGTGGACTTCCAGGGGTACGCAGTATTTT. The encoded protein is CSVEWTSRGTQYF.